This note documents a single T cell receptor beta chain sequence. Researchers took blood at baseline, on cycle 4 day 1, and on cycle 7 day 1. The sample comes from a study of OX40 agonist ivuxolimab in advanced cancers. About the research overall: Participants averaged approximately 65 years of age (range 23 to 79) and were around 83% male.

Measured with immunoSEQ multiplex PCR; TCRdb has only the in-frame clones, and not every one. The repertoire includes roughly 60,000 clones, more than 70% of them detected once, and 5% to 6% sits in the top ten. The V gene's germline CDR1 is LGHNA and CDR2 YNFKEQ. The CDR3 has 18 residues. V was clipped by 1 base and J by 0 bases; unmatched bases: 10. The receptor was derived from an adult with an advanced solid tumor such as melanoma, head and neck, liver or kidney cancer. The chain recombines TRBV4-2 with TRBJ2-7; 9 bases fit TRBD2. Sequencing used CD4+ or CD8+ T cells sorted from blood, obtained in a trial of the OX40 agonist ivuxolimab. CDR3: CASSQVGLVAGDSYEQYF. CDR3 coding DNA: TGTGCCAGCAGCCAAGTGGGGTTGGTAGCGGGGGACTCCTACGAGCAGTACTTC.